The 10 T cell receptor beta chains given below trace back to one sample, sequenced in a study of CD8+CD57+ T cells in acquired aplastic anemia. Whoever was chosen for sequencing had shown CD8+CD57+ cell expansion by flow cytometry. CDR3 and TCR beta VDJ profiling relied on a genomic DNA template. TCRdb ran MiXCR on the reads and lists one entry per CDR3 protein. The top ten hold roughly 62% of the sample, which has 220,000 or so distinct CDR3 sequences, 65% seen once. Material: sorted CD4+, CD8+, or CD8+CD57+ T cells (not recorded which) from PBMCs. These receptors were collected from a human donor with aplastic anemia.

For the CDR3, the DNA is TGTGCCAGCAGCCTTACTATGACAGGGAGCTATGGCTACACCTTC. Protein product: CASSLTMTGSYGYTF. The chain links TRBV9 to TRBJ1-2; the match to TRBD1 covers 7 bases. This CDR3 has 15 residues. Germline V gene data show CDR1 as SGDLS and CDR2 as YYNGEE. After removal of 4 bases from V and 4 bases from J, the junction contained 10 bases not matched to a gene.

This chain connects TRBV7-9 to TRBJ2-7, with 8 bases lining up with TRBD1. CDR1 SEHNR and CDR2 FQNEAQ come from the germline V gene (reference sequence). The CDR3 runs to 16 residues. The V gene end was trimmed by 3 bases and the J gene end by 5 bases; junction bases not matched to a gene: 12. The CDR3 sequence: CASSFRSGQGANEQYF. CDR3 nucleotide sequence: TGTGCCAGCAGCTTTAGGTCCGGGCAGGGGGCCAACGAGCAGTACTTC.

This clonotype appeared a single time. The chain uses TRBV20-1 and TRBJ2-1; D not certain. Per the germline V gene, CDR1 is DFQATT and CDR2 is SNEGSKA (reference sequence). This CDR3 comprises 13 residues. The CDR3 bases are TGCAAGAAGGGCAGGAGCTCCTACAATGAGCAGTTCTTC. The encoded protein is CKKGRSSYNEQFF.

Here the CDR3 reads CASGWRTGELFF. CDR3 in DNA: TGTGCCAGCGGATGGCGGACCGGGGAGCTGTTTTTT. The chain has TRBV10-3 and TRBJ2-2; D not resolved. Trimming took off 10 bases at V and 5 bases at J, with 11 bases between the two ends. Germline V gene lookup returns CDR1 ENHRY and CDR2 SYGVKD. CDR3 length equals 12 residues.

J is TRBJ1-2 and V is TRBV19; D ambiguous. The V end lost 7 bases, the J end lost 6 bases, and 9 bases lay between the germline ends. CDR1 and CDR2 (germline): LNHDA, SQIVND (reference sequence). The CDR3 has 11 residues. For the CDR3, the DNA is TGTGCCAGTACGCTGGGAAATGGCTACACCTTC. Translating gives CASTLGNGYTF.

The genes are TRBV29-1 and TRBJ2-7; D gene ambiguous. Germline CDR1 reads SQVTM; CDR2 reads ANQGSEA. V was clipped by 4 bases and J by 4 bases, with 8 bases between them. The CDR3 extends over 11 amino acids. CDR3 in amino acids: CSVVTGYEQYF. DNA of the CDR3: TGCAGCGTTGTAACGGGTTACGAGCAGTACTTC.

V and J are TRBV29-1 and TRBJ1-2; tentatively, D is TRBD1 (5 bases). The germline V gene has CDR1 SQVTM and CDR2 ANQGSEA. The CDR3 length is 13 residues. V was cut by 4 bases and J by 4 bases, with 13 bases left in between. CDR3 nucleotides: TGCAGCGTTGGAAGGGGAGAGGGCTATGGCTACACCTTC. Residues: CSVGRGEGYGYTF.

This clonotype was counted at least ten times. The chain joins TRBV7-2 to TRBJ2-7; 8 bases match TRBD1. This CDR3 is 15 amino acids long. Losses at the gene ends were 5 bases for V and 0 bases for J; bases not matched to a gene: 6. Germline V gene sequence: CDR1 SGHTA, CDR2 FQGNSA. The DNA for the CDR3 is TGTGCCAGCAGCCTTGGGACAGGCTTCTCCTACGAGCAGTACTTC. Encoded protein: CASSLGTGFSYEQYF.

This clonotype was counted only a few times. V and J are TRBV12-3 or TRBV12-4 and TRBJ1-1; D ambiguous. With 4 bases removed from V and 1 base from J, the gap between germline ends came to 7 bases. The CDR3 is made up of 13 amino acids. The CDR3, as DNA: TGTGCCAGCAGTTCTATAGGGAACACTGAAGCTTTCTTT. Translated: CASSSIGNTEAFF.

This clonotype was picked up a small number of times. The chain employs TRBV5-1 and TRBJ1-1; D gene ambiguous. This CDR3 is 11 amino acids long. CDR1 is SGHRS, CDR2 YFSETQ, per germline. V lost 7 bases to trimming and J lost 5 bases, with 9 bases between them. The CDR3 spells CASHGETEAFF. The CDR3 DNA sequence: TGCGCCAGCCATGGGGAGACTGAAGCTTTCTTT.